This TCR beta chain is from a study of blood T cell repertoires in COVID-19. Generated by immunoSEQ multiplex PCR, the TCRdb table keeps only in-frame clones and is missing some. Among 20,000 or so clones listed, nearly 90% were seen once. V was cut by 3 bases and J by 4 bases, with 10 bases left in between. CDR3 length: 13 residues. Germline CDR1 reads SNHLY; CDR2 reads FYNNEI. The chain couples TRBV2 to TRBJ2-7, with D unclear. The source is a human donor with active COVID-19. The donor label of this sample is uncertain. The sample consisted of peripheral blood. CDR3 bases: TGTGCCAGCAGTGACTACCCAAAGTACGAGCAGTACTTC. The encoded protein is CASSDYPKYEQYF.